This T cell receptor beta chain stems from a study of cytomegalovirus exposure and HLA in healthy donors. Trimming stripped 3 bases from V and 5 bases from J, with 11 bases between. Per the germline V gene, CDR1 is SGDLS and CDR2 is YYNGEE. The CDR3 consists of 13 residues. There are a few counts of this clone. This PCR relied on a set of 60 Vbeta primers and 13 Jbeta primers. The assay was immunoSEQ multiplex PCR, and TCRdb's table has in-frame clones only and misses some. In the table there are roughly 150,000 clones, about 64% of which are singletons. The chain has TRBV9 and TRBJ1-2; D is possibly TRBD1 (5 bases). This sequence was found in a woman aged 25 to 39 in good health and CMV-seropositive. The sample was PBMCs. The DNA of the CDR3 is TGTGCCAGCAGCGGCGGGGCACAGTATGGCTACACCTTC. Protein: CASSGGAQYGYTF.